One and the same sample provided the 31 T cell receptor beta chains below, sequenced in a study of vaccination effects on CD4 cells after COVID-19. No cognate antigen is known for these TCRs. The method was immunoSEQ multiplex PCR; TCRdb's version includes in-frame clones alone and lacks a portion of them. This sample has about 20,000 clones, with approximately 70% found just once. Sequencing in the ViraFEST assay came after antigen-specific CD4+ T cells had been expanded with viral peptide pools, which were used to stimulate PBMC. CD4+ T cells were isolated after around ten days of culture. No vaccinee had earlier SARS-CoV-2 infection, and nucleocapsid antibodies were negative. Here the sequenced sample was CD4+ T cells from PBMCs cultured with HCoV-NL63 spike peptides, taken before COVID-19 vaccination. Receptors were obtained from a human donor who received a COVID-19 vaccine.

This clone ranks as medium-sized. CDR3 region: CASSPTTGFTGELFF. CDR3 bases: TGTGCCAGCTCACCGACGACAGGGTTCACCGGGGAGCTGTTTTTT. This sequence joins TRBV18 and TRBJ2-2; 7 bases are a match to TRBD1. Germline V CDR1 and CDR2: KGHSH, LQKENI. This CDR3 has 15 amino acids. V trimming: 3 bases; J trimming: 4 bases; junction bases outside the gene matches: 5.

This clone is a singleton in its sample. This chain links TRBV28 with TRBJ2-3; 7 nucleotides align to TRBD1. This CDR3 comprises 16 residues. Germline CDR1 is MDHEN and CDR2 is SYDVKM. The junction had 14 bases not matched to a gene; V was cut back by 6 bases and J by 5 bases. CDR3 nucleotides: TGTGCCAGCAGCCCGCCCAAGGGGGCCGGATTAGATACGCAGTATTTT. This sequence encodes CASSPPKGAGLDTQYF. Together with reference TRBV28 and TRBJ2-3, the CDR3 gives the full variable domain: DVKVTQSSRYLVKRTGEKVFLECVQDMDHENMFWYRQDPGLGLRLIYFSYDVKMKEKGDIPEGYSVSREKKERFSLILESASTNQTSMYLCASSPPKGAGLDTQYFGPGTRLTVL.

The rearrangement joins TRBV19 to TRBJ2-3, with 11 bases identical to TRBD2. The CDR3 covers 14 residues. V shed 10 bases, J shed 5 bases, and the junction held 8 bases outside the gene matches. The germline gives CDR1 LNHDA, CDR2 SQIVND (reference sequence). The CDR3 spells CATTSGSIVDTQYF. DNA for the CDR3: TGTGCCACTACTAGCGGGAGTATCGTAGATACGCAGTATTTT.

The CDR3 here is CASSEYGQGRTGELFF. The CDR3 nucleotides read TGTGCCAGCAGTGAATATGGGCAGGGGCGCACCGGGGAGCTGTTTTTT. This chain uses TRBV25-1 with TRBJ2-2, with a possible D match to TRBD1 (6 bases). Germline V gene lookup returns CDR1 MGHDK and CDR2 SYGVNS. This CDR3 has 16 amino acids. Trimming removed 0 bases at V and 4 bases at J, with 12 bases between.

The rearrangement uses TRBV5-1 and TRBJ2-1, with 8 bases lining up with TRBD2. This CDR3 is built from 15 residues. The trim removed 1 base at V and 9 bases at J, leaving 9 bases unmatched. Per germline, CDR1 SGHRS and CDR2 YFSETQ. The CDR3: CASSLRSGSGGEQFF. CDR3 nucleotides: TGCGCCAGCAGCTTGCGCAGCGGGAGTGGCGGTGAGCAGTTCTTC.

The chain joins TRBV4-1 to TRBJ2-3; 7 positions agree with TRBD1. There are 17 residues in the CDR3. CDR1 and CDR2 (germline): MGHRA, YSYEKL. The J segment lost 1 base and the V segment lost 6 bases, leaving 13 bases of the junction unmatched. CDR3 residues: CASRRGPASGRTDTQYF. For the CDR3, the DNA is TGCGCCAGCAGGAGGGGGCCGGCGAGCGGTCGCACAGATACGCAGTATTTT.

CDR3 amino acids: CASSLAGGSERAYNEQFF. CDR3 in DNA: TGCGCCAGCAGCTTGGCTGGGGGGAGTGAGAGGGCCTACAATGAGCAGTTCTTC. V is TRBV5-1 and J is TRBJ2-1, with a possible D match to TRBD2 (6 bases). This CDR3 contains 18 residues. CDR1 is SGHRS, CDR2 YFSETQ, per germline. Trimming removed 0 bases at V and 2 bases at J, with 18 bases between.

DNA for the CDR3: TGTGCCAGCAGCCAAGACGCTAGCGGGGGGGCGAACAATGAGCAGTTCTTC. As protein: CASSQDASGGANNEQFF. The V and J genes are TRBV4-2 and TRBJ2-1, with TRBD2 matching over 12 bases. Per germline, CDR1 LGHNA and CDR2 YNFKEQ. The trim removed 0 bases at V and 5 bases at J, leaving 5 bases unmatched. The CDR3 runs to 17 residues.

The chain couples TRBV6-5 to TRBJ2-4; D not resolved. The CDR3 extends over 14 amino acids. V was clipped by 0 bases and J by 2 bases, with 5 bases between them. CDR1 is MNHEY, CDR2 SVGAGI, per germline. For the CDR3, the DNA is TGTGCCAGCAGTTACTCCGGGTCCAAAAACATTCAGTACTTC. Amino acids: CASSYSGSKNIQYF.

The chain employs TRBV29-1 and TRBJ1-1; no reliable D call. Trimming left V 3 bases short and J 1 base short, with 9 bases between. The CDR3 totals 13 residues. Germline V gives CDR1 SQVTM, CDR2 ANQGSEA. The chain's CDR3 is CSVDGQTNTEAFF. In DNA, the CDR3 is TGCAGCGTTGACGGTCAGACGAACACTGAAGCTTTCTTT.

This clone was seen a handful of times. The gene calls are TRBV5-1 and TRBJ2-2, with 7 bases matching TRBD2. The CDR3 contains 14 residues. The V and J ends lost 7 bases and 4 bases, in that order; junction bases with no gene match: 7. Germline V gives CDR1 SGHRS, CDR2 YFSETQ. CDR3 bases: TGCGCCAGCGGAATGGCTAGCGGCACCGGGGAGCTGTTTTTT. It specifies CASGMASGTGELFF.

CDR3 nucleotides: TGTGCCAGCAGCAATCAGGGGCGGTCTGGAGATACGCAGTATTTT. It encodes CASSNQGRSGDTQYF. V gene TRBV2 combines with J gene TRBJ2-3; TRBD1 is a possible D gene (6 bases). The ends were cut back, 6 bases at V and 5 bases at J, with 18 bases in the middle. This CDR3 has 15 residues. In germline, CDR1 is SNHLY, CDR2 FYNNEI.

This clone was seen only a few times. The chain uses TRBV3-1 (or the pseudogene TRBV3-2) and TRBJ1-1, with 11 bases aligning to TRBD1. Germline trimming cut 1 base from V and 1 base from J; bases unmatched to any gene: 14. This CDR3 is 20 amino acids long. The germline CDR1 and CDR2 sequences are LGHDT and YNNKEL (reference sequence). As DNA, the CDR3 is TGTGCCAGCAGCCAAGCCAGGACAGGGGGCTACCCAATTCCGAACACTGAAGCTTTCTTT. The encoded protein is CASSQARTGGYPIPNTEAFF.

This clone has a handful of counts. CDR3 sequence reads: CASSPPGFPPLHF. In DNA, the CDR3 is TGTGCCAGCTCACCACCGGGTTTTCCACCCCTCCACTTT. The chain recombines TRBV18 with TRBJ1-6; D gene unclear. The CDR3 length is 13 residues. With 0 bases removed from V and 11 bases from J, the gap between germline ends came to 8 bases. CDR1 KGHSH and CDR2 LQKENI come from the germline V gene.

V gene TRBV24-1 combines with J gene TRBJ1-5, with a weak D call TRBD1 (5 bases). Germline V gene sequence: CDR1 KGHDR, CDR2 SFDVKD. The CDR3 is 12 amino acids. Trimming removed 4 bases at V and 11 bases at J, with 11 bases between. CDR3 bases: TGTGCCACCAGTGACCAGGGAAGTTCCCAGCATTTT. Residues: CATSDQGSSQHF.

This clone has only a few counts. The CDR3 DNA is TGCGCCAGCAGCCAAGACTCCTATAGCGGGGGCCTCTACGAGCAGTACTTC. This translates into CASSQDSYSGGLYEQYF. The rearrangement joins TRBV5-1 to TRBJ2-7; 9 bases match TRBD2. The CDR3 totals 17 residues. Germline CDR1 and CDR2: SGHRS and YFSETQ. The V segment lost 4 bases and the J segment 3 bases; nucleotides outside the gene matches: 14.

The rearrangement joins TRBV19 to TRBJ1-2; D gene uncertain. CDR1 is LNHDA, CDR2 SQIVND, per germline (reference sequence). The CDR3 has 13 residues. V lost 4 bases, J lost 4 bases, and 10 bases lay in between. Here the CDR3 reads CASSTSPLYGYTF. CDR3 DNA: TGTGCCAGTAGTACCTCTCCCCTCTATGGCTACACCTTC.

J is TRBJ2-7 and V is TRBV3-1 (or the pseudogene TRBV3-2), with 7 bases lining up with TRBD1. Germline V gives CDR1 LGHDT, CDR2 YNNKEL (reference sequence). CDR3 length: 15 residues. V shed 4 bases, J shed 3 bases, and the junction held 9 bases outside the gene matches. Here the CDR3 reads CASSLYRGTVYEQYF. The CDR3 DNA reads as TGTGCCAGCAGCCTATACAGGGGAACCGTCTACGAGCAGTACTTC.

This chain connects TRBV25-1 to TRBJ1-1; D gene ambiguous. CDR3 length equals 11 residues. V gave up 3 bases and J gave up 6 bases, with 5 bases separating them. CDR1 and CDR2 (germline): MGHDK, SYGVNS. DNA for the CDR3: TGTGCCAGCAGTGACTTGGCTGAAGCTTTCTTT. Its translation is CASSDLAEAFF.

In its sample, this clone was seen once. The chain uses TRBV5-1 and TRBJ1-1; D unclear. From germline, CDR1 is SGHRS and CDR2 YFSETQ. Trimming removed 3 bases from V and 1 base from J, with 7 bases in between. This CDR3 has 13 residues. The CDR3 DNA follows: TGCGCCAGCAGCTCCGGGTCGAACACTGAAGCTTTCTTT. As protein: CASSSGSNTEAFF. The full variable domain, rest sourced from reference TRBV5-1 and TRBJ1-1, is KAGVTQTPRYLIKTRGQQVTLSCSPISGHRSVSWYQQTPGQGLQFLFEYFSETQRNKGNFPGRFSGRQFSNSRSEMNVSTLELGDSALYLCASSSGSNTEAFFGQGTRLTVV.

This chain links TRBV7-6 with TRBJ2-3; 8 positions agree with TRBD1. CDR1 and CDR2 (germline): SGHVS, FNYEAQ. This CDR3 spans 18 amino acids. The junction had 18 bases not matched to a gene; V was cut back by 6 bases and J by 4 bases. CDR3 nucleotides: TGTGCCAGCAGTCAGACAGGGGAAGCGGCAGTTTGGGCAGATACGCAGTATTTT. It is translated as CASSQTGEAAVWADTQYF. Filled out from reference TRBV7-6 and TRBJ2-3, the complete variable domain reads GAGVSQSPRYKVTKRGQDVALRCDPISGHVSLYWYRQALGQGPEFLTYFNYEAQQDKSGLPNDRFSAERPEGSISTLTIQRTEQRDSAMYRCASSQTGEAAVWADTQYFGPGTRLTVL.

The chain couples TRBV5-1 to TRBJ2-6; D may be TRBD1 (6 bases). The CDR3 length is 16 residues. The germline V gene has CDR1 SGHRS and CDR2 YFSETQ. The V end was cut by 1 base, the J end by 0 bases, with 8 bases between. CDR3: CASSLTGSSGANVLTF. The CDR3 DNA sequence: TGCGCCAGCAGCTTGACAGGGAGCTCTGGGGCCAACGTCCTGACTTTC.

CDR3 region: CASRKGQSTDTQYF. The CDR3 DNA follows: TGTGCCAGCAGAAAAGGACAGAGCACAGATACGCAGTATTTT. The chain couples TRBV7-2 to TRBJ2-3; D is perhaps TRBD1 (6 bases). This CDR3 has 14 residues. The ends were cut back, 6 bases at V and 0 bases at J, with 10 bases in the middle. Germline V gene lookup returns CDR1 SGHTA and CDR2 FQGNSA.

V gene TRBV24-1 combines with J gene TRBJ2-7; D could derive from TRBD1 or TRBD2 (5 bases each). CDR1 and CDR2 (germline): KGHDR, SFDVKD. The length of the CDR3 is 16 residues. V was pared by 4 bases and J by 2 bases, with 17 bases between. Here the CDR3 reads CATSDPTTDTPYEQYF. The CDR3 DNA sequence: TGTGCCACCAGTGACCCGACTACGGACACCCCCTACGAGCAGTACTTC.

This CDR3 is CASSSTPSGLSYEQYF. The CDR3 coding sequence is TGCGCCAGCAGCTCAACCCCTTCGGGGCTTTCCTACGAGCAGTACTTC. The chain employs TRBV5-1 and TRBJ2-7; D might be TRBD1 or TRBD2, each matching 5 bases. Germline CDR1 and CDR2: SGHRS and YFSETQ. The V end lost 3 bases, the J end lost 1 base, and 17 bases lay between the germline ends. CDR3 length: 16 amino acids. Complete variable domain (other parts from reference TRBV5-1 and TRBJ2-7): KAGVTQTPRYLIKTRGQQVTLSCSPISGHRSVSWYQQTPGQGLQFLFEYFSETQRNKGNFPGRFSGRQFSNSRSEMNVSTLELGDSALYLCASSSTPSGLSYEQYFGPGTRLTVT.

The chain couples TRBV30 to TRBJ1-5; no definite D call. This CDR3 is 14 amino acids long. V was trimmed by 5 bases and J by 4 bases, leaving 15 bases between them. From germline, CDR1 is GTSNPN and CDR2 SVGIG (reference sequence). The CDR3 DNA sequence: TGTGCCTGGTCTGGCAGGTTGGGGAATCAGCCCCAGCATTTT. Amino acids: CAWSGRLGNQPQHF.

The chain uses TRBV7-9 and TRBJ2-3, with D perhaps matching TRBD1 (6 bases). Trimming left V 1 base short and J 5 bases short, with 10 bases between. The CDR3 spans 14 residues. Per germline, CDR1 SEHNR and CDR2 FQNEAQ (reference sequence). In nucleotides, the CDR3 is TGTGCCAGCAGCTTAGGGAACAGGGTAGATACGCAGTATTTT. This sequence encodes CASSLGNRVDTQYF.

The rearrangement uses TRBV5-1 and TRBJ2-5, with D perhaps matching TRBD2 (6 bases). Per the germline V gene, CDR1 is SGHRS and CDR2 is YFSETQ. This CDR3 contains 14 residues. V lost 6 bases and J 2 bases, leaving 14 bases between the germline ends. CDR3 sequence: CASTLSAGQETQYF. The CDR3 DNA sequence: TGCGCCAGCACCCTCTCGGCGGGGCAAGAGACCCAGTACTTC. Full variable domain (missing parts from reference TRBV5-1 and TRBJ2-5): KAGVTQTPRYLIKTRGQQVTLSCSPISGHRSVSWYQQTPGQGLQFLFEYFSETQRNKGNFPGRFSGRQFSNSRSEMNVSTLELGDSALYLCASTLSAGQETQYFGPGTRLLVL.

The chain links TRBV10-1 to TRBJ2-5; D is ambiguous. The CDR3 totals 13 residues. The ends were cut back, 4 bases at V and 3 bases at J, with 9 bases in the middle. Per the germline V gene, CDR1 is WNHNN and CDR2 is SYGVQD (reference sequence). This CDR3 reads CASSVRQKETQYF. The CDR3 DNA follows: TGCGCCAGCAGTGTACGGCAAAAAGAGACCCAGTACTTC.

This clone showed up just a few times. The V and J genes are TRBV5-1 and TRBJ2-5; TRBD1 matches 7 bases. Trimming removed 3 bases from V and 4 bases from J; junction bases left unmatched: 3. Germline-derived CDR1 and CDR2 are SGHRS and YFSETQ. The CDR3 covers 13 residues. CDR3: CASSSNRGETQYF. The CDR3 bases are TGCGCCAGCAGCTCAAACAGGGGAGAGACCCAGTACTTC.

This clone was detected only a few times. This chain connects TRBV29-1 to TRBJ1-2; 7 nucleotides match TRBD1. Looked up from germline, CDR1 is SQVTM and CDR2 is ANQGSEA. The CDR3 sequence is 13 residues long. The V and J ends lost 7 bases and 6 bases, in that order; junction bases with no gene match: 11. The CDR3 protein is CSGRMAGGNGYTF. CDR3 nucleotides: TGCAGCGGAAGAATGGCAGGGGGGAATGGCTACACCTTC.